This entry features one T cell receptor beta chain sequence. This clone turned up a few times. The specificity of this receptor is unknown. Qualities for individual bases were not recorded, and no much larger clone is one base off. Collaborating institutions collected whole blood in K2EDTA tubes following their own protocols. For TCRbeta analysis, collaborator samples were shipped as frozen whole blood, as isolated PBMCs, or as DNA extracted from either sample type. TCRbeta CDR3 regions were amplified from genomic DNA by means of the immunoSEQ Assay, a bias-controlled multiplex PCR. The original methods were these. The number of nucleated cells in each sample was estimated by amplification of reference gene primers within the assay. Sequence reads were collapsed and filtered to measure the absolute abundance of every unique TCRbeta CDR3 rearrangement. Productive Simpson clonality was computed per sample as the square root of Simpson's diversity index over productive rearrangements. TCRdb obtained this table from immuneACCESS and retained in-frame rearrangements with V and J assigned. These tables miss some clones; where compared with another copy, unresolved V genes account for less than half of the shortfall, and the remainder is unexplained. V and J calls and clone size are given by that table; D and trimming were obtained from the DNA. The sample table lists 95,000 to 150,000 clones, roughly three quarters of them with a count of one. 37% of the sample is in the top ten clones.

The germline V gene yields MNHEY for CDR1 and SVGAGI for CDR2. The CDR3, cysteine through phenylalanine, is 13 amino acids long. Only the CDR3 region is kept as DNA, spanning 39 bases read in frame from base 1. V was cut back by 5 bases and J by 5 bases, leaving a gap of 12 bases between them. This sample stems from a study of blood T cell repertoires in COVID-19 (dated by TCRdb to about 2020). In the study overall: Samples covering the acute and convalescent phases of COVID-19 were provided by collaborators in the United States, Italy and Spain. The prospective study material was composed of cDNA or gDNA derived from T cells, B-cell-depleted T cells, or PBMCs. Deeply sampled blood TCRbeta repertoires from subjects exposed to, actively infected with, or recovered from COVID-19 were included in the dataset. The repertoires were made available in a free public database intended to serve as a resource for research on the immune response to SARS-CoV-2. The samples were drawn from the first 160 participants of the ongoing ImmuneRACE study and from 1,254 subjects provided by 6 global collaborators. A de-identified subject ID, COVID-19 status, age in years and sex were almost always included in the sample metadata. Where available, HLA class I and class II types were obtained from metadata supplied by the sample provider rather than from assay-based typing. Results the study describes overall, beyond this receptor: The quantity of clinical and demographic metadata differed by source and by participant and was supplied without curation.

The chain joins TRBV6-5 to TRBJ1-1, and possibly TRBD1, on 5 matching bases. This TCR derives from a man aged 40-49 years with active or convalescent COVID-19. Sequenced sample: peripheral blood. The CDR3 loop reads CASSLLQGTEAFF. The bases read TGTGCCAGCAGTCTTCTTCAGGGAACTGAAGCTTTCTTT.